This T cell receptor beta chain was observed in a study of response to subunit inactivated influenza vaccine. Findings and caveats of the study: The authors offered the suggestion that each seasonal influenza vaccination recruits few new T cells.

In the case of this clonotype: Antigen unknown.

V shed 0 bases, J shed 3 bases, and the junction held 5 bases outside the gene matches. Germline lookup yields CDR1 SGHRS and CDR2 YFSETQ. The CDR3 covers 16 residues. One entry per CDR3 protein results from TCRdb running MiXCR on the RT-PCR reads. The sample lists some 800,000 distinct CDR3 sequences; approximately 22% were seen once. The origin of this receptor is a man aged 45-65 years who received an inactivated influenza vaccine. V is TRBV5-1 and J is TRBJ2-1; 8 nucleotides agree with TRBD2. Sequenced here: PBMCs from blood, sampled around 5 days after vaccination. CDR3 region: CASSLVWRGDYNEQFF. The DNA for the CDR3 is TGCGCCAGCAGCTTGGTGTGGCGGGGGGACTACAATGAGCAGTTCTTC.